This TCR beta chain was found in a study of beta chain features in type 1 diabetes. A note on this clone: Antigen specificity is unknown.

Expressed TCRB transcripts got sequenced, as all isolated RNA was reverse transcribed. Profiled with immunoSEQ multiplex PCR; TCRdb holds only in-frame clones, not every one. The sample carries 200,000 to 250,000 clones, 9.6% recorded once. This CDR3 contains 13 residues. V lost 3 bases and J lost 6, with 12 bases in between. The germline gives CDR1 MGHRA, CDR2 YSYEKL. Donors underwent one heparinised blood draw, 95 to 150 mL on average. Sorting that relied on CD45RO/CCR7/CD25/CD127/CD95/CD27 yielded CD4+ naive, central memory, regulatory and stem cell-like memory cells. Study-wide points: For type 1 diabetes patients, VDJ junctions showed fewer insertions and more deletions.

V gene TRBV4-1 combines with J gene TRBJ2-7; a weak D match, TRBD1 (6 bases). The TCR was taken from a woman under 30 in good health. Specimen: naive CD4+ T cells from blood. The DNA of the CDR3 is TGCGCCAGCAGCCATGCGACAGGACCCGAGCAGTACTTC. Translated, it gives CASSHATGPEQYF.